Listed below are T cell receptor beta chains from one sample, sequenced in a study of cytomegalovirus exposure and HLA in healthy donors. Profiled with immunoSEQ multiplex PCR; TCRdb holds only in-frame clones, not every one. This repertoire shows some 250,000 clones, around 91% found once; its top ten account for around 3.1%. The sequencing input was PBMCs. Receptors originate from a woman in her thirties in good health and CMV-seronegative. The CDR3 runs from the conserved cysteine through the conserved F or W. D genes are given only for firm matches. Some rows mark clone size as missing; the rest say once, few, many or name a class of expanded clone.

clone size,V gene,J gene,D gene,CDR3 protein,CDR3 DNA
NA,TRBV6-4,TRBJ1-1,NA,CASRDSPQSHRRAFF,TGTGCCAGCAGAGACAGCCCTCAGTCCCACCGTCGGGCTTTCTTT
NA,TRBV7-9,TRBJ2-1,TRBD2,CASSLPGLAGPFF,TGTGCCAGCAGCTTACCGGGACTAGCGGGACCGTTCTTC
NA,TRBV5-1,TRBJ2-7,TRBD1,CASSMRDRGSEQYF,TGCGCCAGCAGCATGCGGGACAGGGGTAGCGAGCAGTACTTC
once,TRBV20-1,TRBJ2-1,NA,CSARVLPPVF,TGCAGTGCTAGGGTTCTCCCCCCAGTCTTC
NA,TRBV5-4,TRBJ1-2,NA,CASSSLWGGDWDGYTF,TGTGCCAGCAGCTCTCTTTGGGGGGGTGACTGGGATGGCTACACCTTC
NA,TRBV4-1,TRBJ1-5,TRBD1,CASSQGGQGAYQPQHF,TGCGCCAGCAGCCAAGGTGGTCAGGGGGCCTATCAGCCCCAGCATTTT
NA,TRBV5-4,TRBJ2-1,TRBD1,CASSLTQTGNNEQFF,TGTGCCAGCAGCTTGACCCAGACAGGGAACAATGAGCAGTTCTTC
NA,TRBV10-3,TRBJ2-1,TRBD2,CAISEARGRYNEQFF,TGTGCCATCAGTGAGGCTCGCGGGAGGTACAATGAGCAGTTCTTC
once,TRBV28,TRBJ2-3,NA,CASSLDQSVSTDTQYF,TGTGCCAGCAGTTTAGATCAGAGCGTTTCCACAGATACGCAGTATTTT
NA,TRBV7-8,TRBJ2-7,NA,CASSFNEQYF,TGTGCCAGCAGCTTCAACGAGCAGTACTTC
NA,TRBV4-2,TRBJ2-6,TRBD2,CASSPRGLAGVNGANVLTF,TGTGCCAGCAGCCCCCGAGGACTAGCGGGAGTGAATGGGGCCAACGTCCTGACTTTC
NA,TRBV5-6,TRBJ2-5,NA,CASSLGPGEGGETQYF,TGTGCCAGCAGCTTGGGACCGGGGGAAGGAGGGGAGACCCAGTACTTC
NA,TRBV4-2,TRBJ2-7,NA,CASSQDLLARSSYEQYF,TGTGCCAGCAGCCAAGACCTATTAGCGAGGAGCTCCTACGAGCAGTACTTC
NA,TRBV13,TRBJ1-3,TRBD1,CASSSGRGGGSWNTIYF,TGTGCCAGCAGCTCCGGGAGGGGAGGGGGCTCCTGGAACACCATATATTTT
NA,TRBV11-2,TRBJ2-1,NA,CASSLEPDLYNEQFF,TGTGCCAGCAGCTTAGAGCCGGACTTATACAATGAGCAGTTCTTC
NA,TRBV12-5,TRBJ2-7,NA,CASGLVLSGVTYEQYF,TGTGCTAGTGGTTTGGTACTATCCGGGGTGACCTACGAGCAGTACTTC
NA,TRBV7-2,TRBJ2-7,NA,CASSLGGPLYEQYF,TGTGCCAGCAGCTTAGGAGGGCCCCTCTACGAGCAGTACTTC
once,TRBV5-5,TRBJ1-1,NA,CASSLSVWGGHTEAFF,TGTGCCAGCAGCTTGTCTGTATGGGGTGGGCACACTGAAGCTTTCTTT
NA,TRBV4-3,TRBJ2-1,TRBD2,CASSHRLAGYEQFF,TGCGCCAGCAGCCATCGACTAGCGGGATACGAGCAGTTCTTC
NA,TRBV4-3,TRBJ2-7,NA,CASSQDLPARAGEQYF,TGCGCCAGCAGCCAAGATTTGCCCGCGAGGGCAGGAGAGCAGTACTTC
NA,TRBV13,TRBJ1-2,NA,CASSLGLGGPDYGYTF,TGTGCCAGCAGCTTAGGCCTGGGGGGGCCCGACTATGGCTACACCTTC
NA,TRBV29-1,TRBJ2-1,NA,CSAGSGLSEQFF,TGCAGCGCCGGGTCAGGGCTTAGTGAGCAGTTCTTC
NA,TRBV18,TRBJ2-2,NA,CASSPSIMSDQGRGTGELFF,TGTGCCAGCTCACCCTCAATAATGTCAGACCAGGGGAGAGGCACCGGGGAGCTGTTTTTT
NA,TRBV2,TRBJ1-3,NA,CASSRTAYPSGNTIYF,TGTGCCAGCAGTCGGACAGCCTATCCCTCTGGAAACACCATATATTTT
NA,TRBV4-2,TRBJ2-1,TRBD2,CASSQIAGVSYNEQFF,TGTGCCAGCAGCCAAATAGCGGGAGTATCCTACAATGAGCAGTTCTTC
once,TRBV27,TRBJ2-1,TRBD2,CASSQLSGGANYNEQFF,TGTGCCAGCAGTCAGCTATCGGGGGGGGCAAATTACAATGAGCAGTTCTTC
NA,TRBV6-6,TRBJ1-4,NA,CASSPITGTNEKLFF,TGTGCCAGCAGCCCCATAACAGGGACTAATGAAAAACTGTTTTTT
NA,TRBV7-2,TRBJ2-7,NA,CASSLSAVYEQYF,TGTGCCAGCAGCTTATCAGCGGTGTACGAGCAGTACTTC
NA,TRBV6-6,TRBJ2-3,NA,CASSYSTGLTDTQYF,TGTGCCAGCAGTTACTCGACCGGACTGACAGATACGCAGTATTTT
once,TRBV27,TRBJ2-5,NA,CASSPTPYQETQYF,TGTGCCAGCAGTCCCACACCGTACCAAGAGACCCAGTACTTC
NA,TRBV7-6,TRBJ2-5,NA,CASSLVRDGAQTQYF,TGTGCCAGCAGCTTAGTTAGGGACGGGGCTCAGACCCAGTACTTC
once,TRBV10-2,TRBJ2-2,TRBD2,CASRSSGRTGGELFF,TGCGCCAGCAGGAGTAGCGGGAGGACGGGCGGGGAGCTGTTTTTT
NA,TRBV2,TRBJ2-1,NA,CASSEATGSYNEQFF,TGTGCCAGCAGTGAAGCGACAGGCTCCTACAATGAGCAGTTCTTC